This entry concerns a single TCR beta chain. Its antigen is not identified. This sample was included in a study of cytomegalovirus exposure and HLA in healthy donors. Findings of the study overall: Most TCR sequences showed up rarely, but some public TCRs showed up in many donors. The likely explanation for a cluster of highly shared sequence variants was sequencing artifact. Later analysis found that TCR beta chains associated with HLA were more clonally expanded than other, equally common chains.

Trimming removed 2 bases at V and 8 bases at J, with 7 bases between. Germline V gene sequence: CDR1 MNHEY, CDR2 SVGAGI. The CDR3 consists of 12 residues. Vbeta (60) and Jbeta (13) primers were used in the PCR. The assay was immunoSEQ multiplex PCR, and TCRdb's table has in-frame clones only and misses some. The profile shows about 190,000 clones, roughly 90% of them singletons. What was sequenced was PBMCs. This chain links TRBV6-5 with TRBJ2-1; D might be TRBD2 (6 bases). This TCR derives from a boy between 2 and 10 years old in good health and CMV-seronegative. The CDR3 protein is CASSYPGDEQFF. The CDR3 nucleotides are TGTGCCAGCAGTTACCCGGGGGATGAGCAGTTCTTC.